This T cell receptor beta chain was profiled in a study of memory CD4+ T cells and cytomegalovirus serostatus. Sequencing was performed with immunoSEQ multiplex PCR; in TCRdb, only in-frame clones are kept and a portion is missing. The sample consists of fewer than 75,000 clones, roughly 80% of them appearing once. The sort gate was single viable CD3+CD4+CD8-CD45RO+ cells for memory CD4+ T cells. Serum IgG to CMV pp150, pp28, p38 and p52 defined serostatus. The germline V gene has CDR1 SGHAT and CDR2 FQNNGV. Trimming cost V 2 bases and J 2 bases, with 10 bases left between them. The CDR3 length is 14 residues.

The sample consisted of memory CD4+ T cells from blood. The source is an adult in good health and CMV-seronegative. The V gene is TRBV11-2, the J gene TRBJ2-7; no definite D call. The CDR3 spells CASSLTDGPYEQYF. The DNA for the CDR3 is TGTGCCAGCAGCTTAACCGACGGCCCCTACGAGCAGTACTTC.